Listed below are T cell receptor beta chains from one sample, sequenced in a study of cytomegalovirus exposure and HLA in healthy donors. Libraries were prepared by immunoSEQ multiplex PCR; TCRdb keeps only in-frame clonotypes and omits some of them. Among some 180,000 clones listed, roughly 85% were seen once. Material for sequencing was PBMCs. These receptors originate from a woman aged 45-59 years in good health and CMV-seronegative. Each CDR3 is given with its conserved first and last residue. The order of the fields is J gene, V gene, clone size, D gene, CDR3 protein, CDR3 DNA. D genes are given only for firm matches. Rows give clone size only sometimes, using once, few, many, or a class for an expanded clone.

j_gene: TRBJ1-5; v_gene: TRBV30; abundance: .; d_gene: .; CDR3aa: CAWNQGGNQPQHF; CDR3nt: TGTGCCTGGAACCAGGGCGGAAATCAGCCCCAGCATTTT
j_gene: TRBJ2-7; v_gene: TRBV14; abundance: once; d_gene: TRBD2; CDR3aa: CASSLSSGIYEQYF; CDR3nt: TGTGCCAGCAGCCTTTCTAGCGGTATCTACGAGCAGTACTTC
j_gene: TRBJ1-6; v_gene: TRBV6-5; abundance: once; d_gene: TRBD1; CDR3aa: CASRWDRRQNSPLHF; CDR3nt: TGTGCCAGCAGATGGGACAGGAGGCAAAATTCACCCCTCCACTTT
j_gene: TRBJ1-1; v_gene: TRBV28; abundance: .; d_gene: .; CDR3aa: CASSTTPNTEAFF; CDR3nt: TGTGCCAGCAGTACCACACCGAACACTGAAGCTTTCTTT
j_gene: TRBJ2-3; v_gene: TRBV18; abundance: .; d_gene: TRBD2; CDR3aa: CASSSRTSGRTDTQYF; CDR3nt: TGTGCCAGCTCATCTCGGACTAGCGGACGCACAGATACGCAGTATTTT
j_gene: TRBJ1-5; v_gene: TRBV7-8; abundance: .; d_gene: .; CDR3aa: CASSFTGLAAPSNQPQHF; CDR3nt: TGTGCCAGCAGCTTTACGGGACTGGCGGCACCTAGCAATCAGCCCCAGCATTTT
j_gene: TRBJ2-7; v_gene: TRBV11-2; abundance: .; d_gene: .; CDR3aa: CASSLDASTSYEQYF; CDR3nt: TGTGCCAGCAGCTTAGATGCCTCCACAAGCTACGAGCAGTACTTC
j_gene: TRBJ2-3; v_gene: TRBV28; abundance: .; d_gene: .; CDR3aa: CASSLVASTDTQYF; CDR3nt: TGTGCCAGCAGTTTGGTGGCAAGCACAGATACGCAGTATTTT
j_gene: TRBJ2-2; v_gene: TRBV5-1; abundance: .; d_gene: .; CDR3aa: CASSLEASVYTGELFF; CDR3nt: TGCGCCAGCAGCTTGGAGGCTAGCGTATACACCGGGGAGCTGTTTTTT
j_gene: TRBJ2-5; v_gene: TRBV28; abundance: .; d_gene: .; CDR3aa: CASTLGGGETQYF; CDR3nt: TGTGCCAGCACCCTTGGGGGAGGCGAGACCCAGTACTTC
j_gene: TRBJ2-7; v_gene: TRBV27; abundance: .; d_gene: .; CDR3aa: CASSSRAGAGASYEQYF; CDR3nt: TGTGCCAGCAGTTCCCGCGCGGGGGCGGGAGCGTCCTACGAGCAGTACTTC
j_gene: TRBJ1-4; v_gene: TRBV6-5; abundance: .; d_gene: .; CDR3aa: CASSYSHTWGEKKLFF; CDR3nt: TGTGCCAGCAGTTACTCGCATACTTGGGGGGAGAAAAAACTGTTTTTT
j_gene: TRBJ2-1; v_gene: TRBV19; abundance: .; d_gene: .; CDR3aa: CASSDPRGLSREEQFF; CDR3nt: TGTGCCAGTAGTGATCCCCGAGGGCTGAGTAGGGAGGAGCAGTTCTTC
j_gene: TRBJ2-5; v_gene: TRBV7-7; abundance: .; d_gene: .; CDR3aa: CASSLGPAISGETQYF; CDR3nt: TGTGCCAGCAGCTTAGGGCCAGCAATTAGCGGAGAGACCCAGTACTTC